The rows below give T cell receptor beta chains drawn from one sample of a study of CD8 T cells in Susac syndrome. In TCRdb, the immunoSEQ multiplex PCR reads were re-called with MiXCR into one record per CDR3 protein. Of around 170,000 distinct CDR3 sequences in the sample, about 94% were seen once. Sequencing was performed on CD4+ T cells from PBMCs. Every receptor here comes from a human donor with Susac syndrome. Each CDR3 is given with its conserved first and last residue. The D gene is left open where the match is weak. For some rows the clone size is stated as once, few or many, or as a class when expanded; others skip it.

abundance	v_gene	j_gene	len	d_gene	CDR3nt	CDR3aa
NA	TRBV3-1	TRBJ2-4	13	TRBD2	TGTGCCAGCAGCCAAGGACTAGCGAACATTCAGTACTTC	CASSQGLANIQYF
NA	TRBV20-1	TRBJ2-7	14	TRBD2	TGCAGTGCGAGACTAGCGGGGGCAACCTACGAGCAGTACTTC	CSARLAGATYEQYF
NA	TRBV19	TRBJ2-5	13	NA	TGTGCCAGTGGGCAACCGACGGTAGAGACCCAGTACTTC	CASGQPTVETQYF
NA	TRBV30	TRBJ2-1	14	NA	TGTGCCTGGAGTGTATCAAGAGCGGTCAATGAGCAGTTCTTC	CAWSVSRAVNEQFF
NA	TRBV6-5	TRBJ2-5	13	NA	TGTGCCAGCAGTGACAGTTTCCAAGAGACCCAGTACTTC	CASSDSFQETQYF
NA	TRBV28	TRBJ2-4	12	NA	TGTGCCAGCAGTTTACAGGTTGAGTCCCAGTACTTC	CASSLQVESQYF
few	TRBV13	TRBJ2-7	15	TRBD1	TGTGCCAGCAGCCCCGGGACAGGGCGTTCCTACGAGCAGTACTTC	CASSPGTGRSYEQYF
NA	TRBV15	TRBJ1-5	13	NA	TGTGCCACCAGCAGAGATCTCACCCAGCCCCAGCATTTT	CATSRDLTQPQHF
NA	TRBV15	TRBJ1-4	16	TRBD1	TGTGCCACCAGCAGAGATCGCGGCAGGGGGGAGGAAAAACTGTTTTTT	CATSRDRGRGEEKLFF
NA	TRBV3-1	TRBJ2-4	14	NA	TGTGCCAGCAGCCAACAGGTGGGGGCGGACATTCAGTACTTC	CASSQQVGADIQYF
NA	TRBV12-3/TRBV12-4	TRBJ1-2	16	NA	TGTGCCAGCACTGCCCCTGGGAATCCGGGGATAGGAGGCTACACCTTC	CASTAPGNPGIGGYTF
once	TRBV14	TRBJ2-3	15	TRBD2	TGTGCCAGCAGCCAAGCAGGACTAGCCACAGATACGCAGTATTTT	CASSQAGLATDTQYF
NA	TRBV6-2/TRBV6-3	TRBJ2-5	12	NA	TGTGCCAGCAGCCGGGACGGAGGGACCCAGTACTTC	CASSRDGGTQYF
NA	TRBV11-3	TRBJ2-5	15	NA	TGTGCCAGCAGCCGGGACGGAACCCATCAAGAGACCCAGTACTTC	CASSRDGTHQETQYF
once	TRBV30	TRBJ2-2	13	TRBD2	TGTGCCTGGAGCGGGACTATTACCGGGGAGCTGTTTTTT	CAWSGTITGELFF
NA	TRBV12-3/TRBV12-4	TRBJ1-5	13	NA	TGTGCCAGCAGTGTAAATAAGGATCAGCCCCAGCATTTT	CASSVNKDQPQHF
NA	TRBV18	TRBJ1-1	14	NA	TGTGCCAGCTCACCAGAGACGGGTGGGACTGAAGCTTTCTTT	CASSPETGGTEAFF
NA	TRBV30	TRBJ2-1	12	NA	TGTGCCTGGAGTGTATCGGATAAGAGGCAGTTCTTC	CAWSVSDKRQFF
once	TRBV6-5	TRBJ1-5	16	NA	TGTGCCAGCAGTTTGAAGTTTTCTTATAGCAATCAGCCCCAGCATTTT	CASSLKFSYSNQPQHF
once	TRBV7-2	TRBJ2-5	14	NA	TGTGCCAGCAGCTCGGCCTACCACGGGGGAACCCAGTACTTC	CASSSAYHGGTQYF
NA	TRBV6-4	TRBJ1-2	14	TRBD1	TGTGCCAGCAGTGCCCGGGGACAGGGTTATGGCTACACCTTC	CASSARGQGYGYTF
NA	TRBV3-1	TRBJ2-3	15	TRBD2	TGTGCCAGCAGCCAGGTAGCGGGGGTGACAGATACGCAGTATTTT	CASSQVAGVTDTQYF
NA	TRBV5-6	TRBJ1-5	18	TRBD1	TGTGCCAGCAGCCGCACGGGGACAGGGGTCCCCGGTAATCAGCCCCAGCATTTT	CASSRTGTGVPGNQPQHF
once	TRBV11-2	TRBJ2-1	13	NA	TGTGCCAGCAGCTTAGGACCATTCAATGAGCAGTTCTTC	CASSLGPFNEQFF
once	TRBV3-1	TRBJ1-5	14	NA	TGTGCCAGCAGCCAAGTCGACGGTAGTCAGCCCCAGCATTTT	CASSQVDGSQPQHF
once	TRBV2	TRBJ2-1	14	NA	TGTGCCAGCAGGTGGGCAGGTCTCAACAATGAGCAGTTCTTC	CASRWAGLNNEQFF
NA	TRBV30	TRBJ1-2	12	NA	TGTGCCTGGAGCGGGGGGGGAGTTGGCTACACCTTC	CAWSGGGVGYTF
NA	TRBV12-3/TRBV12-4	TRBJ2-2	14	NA	TGTGCCAGCAGTTTAAGCTCCCTAGGCGGGGAGCTGTTTTTT	CASSLSSLGGELFF
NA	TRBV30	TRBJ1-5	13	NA	TGTGCCTGGAGTTTGGCGGATAATCAGCCCCAGCATTTT	CAWSLADNQPQHF
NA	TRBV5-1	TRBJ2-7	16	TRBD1	TGCGCCAGCAGCTTGGTCCCAGACAGGGTCGCGGCCGAGCAGTACTTC	CASSLVPDRVAAEQYF
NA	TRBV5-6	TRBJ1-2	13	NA	TGTGCCAGCAGCCTCGGACAGCAGTATGGCTACACCTTC	CASSLGQQYGYTF
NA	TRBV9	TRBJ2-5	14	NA	TGTGCCAGCAGCGTAGTTGATAGTTTAGAGACCCAGTACTTC	CASSVVDSLETQYF
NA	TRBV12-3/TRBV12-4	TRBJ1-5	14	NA	TGTGCCAGCACCCCAGGGTATAGCAATCAGCCCCAGCATTTT	CASTPGYSNQPQHF
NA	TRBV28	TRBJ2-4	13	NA	TGTGCCAGCAGTTTAGTCCTGCCAGCCAAACCTTACTTC	CASSLVLPAKPYF
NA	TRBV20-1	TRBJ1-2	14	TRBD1	TGCAGTGCGAGTGGACAGGGGGCGGGCTATGGCTACACCTTC	CSASGQGAGYGYTF
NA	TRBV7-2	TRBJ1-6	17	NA	TGTGCCAGCAGCCTTAGGCGGGGTTTGCGCTATAATTCACCCCTCCACTTT	CASSLRRGLRYNSPLHF
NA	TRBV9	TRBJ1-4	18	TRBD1	TGTGCCAGCAGCGCCGACAGGGGCATAACATTAAATAATGAAAAACTGTTTTTT	CASSADRGITLNNEKLFF
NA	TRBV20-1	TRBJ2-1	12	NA	TGCAGTGCTCGGACAGTAAACAATGAGCAGTTCTTC	CSARTVNNEQFF
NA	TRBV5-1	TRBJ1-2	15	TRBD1	TGCGCCAGCAGCCGGACACAGGGGCGGGAAAGTGGCTACACCTTC	CASSRTQGRESGYTF
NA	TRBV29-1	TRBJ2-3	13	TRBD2	TGCAGCGTTGGGGATCGGGGGGAGACGGAGCAGTATTTT	CSVGDRGETEQYF
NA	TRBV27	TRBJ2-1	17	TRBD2	TGTGCCAGCAGTTTTTGGCTAGCGGGGGACTCCTACAATGAGCAGTTCTTC	CASSFWLAGDSYNEQFF
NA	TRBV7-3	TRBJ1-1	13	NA	TGTGCCAGCAGCTTAATGGTGGGCAGTGAAGCTTTCTTT	CASSLMVGSEAFF
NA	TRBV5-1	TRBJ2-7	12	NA	TGCGCCAGCAGCCCGGAGAGCTACGAGCAGTACTTC	CASSPESYEQYF
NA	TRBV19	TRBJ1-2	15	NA	TGTGCCAGTAGTATAGCCCTCTCGGGACATCCGGGCTACACCTTC	CASSIALSGHPGYTF
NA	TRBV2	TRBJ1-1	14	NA	TGTGCCAGCGTACGGGCCAGCCAGAACACTGAAGCTTTCTTT	CASVRASQNTEAFF
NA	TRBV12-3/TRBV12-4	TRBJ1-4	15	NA	TGTGCCAGCAGCCGCGGGGGGGCCGGTAATGAAAAACTGTTTTTT	CASSRGGAGNEKLFF
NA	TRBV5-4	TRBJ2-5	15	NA	TGTGCCAGCAGCCCCTTACAGACAGCCTCGGAGACCCAGTACTTC	CASSPLQTASETQYF
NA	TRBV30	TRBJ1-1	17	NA	TGTGCCTGGAGTACACGGACATTAACCTTTGAGGACACTGAAGCTTTCTTT	CAWSTRTLTFEDTEAFF
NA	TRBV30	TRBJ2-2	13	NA	TGTGCCTGGATCGACACGAACACCGGGGAGCTGTTTTTT	CAWIDTNTGELFF
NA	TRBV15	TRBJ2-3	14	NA	TGTGCCACCAGCAGAGCAAATAGAGGGGATACGCAGTATTTT	CATSRANRGDTQYF
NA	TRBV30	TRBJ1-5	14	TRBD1	TGTGCCTGGAGTGTACAGGGGGGAGATCAGCCCCAGCATTTT	CAWSVQGGDQPQHF